This is a list of T cell receptor beta chains from one sample in a study of cytomegalovirus exposure and HLA in healthy donors. Profiled with immunoSEQ multiplex PCR; TCRdb holds only in-frame clones, not every one. The top ten hold around 15% of the sample, which has over 150,000 clones, around 83% seen once. Sequencing was performed on PBMCs. Receptors originate from a woman in her 30s in good health and CMV-seropositive. Both conserved end residues are part of each CDR3. D genes are given only for firm matches. Clone size is given for some rows only: seen once, a few or many times, or a class if the clone is expanded.

j_gene	v_gene	d_gene	abundance	CDR3nt	CDR3aa
TRBJ2-7	TRBV5-1	TRBD1	.	TGCGCCAGCAGCCTACGGACAGGGGAGTACGAGCAGTACTTC	CASSLRTGEYEQYF
TRBJ2-3	TRBV7-9	TRBD2	.	TGTGCCAGCACCGTTGTCCCCGGGACTAGCGCCGATACGCAGTATTTT	CASTVVPGTSADTQYF
TRBJ1-1	TRBV6-5	.	once	TGTGCCAGCAGATCCTGGAACACTGAAGCTTTCTTT	CASRSWNTEAFF
TRBJ2-1	TRBV4-2	TRBD2	.	TGTGCCAGCAGCCAAGATCCGGGGACTAGCGGGTACAATGAGCAGTTCTTC	CASSQDPGTSGYNEQFF
TRBJ2-1	TRBV7-9	TRBD2	.	TGTGCCAGCAGCTTACTAGCGGGAGGCTACAATGAGCAGTTCTTC	CASSLLAGGYNEQFF
TRBJ2-7	TRBV7-9	.	once	TGTGCCAGCAGCTTAGTCATCGACTCCGAGCAGTACTTC	CASSLVIDSEQYF
TRBJ2-3	TRBV5-1	TRBD2	.	TGCGCCAGCAGCTTGGGACTAGCGGGAGGGCCCACAGATACGCAGTATTTT	CASSLGLAGGPTDTQYF
TRBJ2-7	TRBV16	.	.	TGTGCCAGCAGCACGGGATACGAGCAGTACTTC	CASSTGYEQYF
TRBJ2-1	TRBV2	TRBD2	.	TGTGCCAGCAGCGACAGATTACTAGCGGGAGGGGGTTACAATGAGCAGTTCTTC	CASSDRLLAGGGYNEQFF
TRBJ1-2	TRBV9	.	.	TGTGCCAGCAGCGTAGATGGTACAGGTAAAAGGCAAGGCTACACCTTC	CASSVDGTGKRQGYTF
TRBJ1-2	TRBV10-3	TRBD1	.	TGTGCCATCACCGCACAGGGGGACTATGGCTACACCTTC	CAITAQGDYGYTF
TRBJ1-5	TRBV15	.	.	TGTGCCACCAGCAGGGAGAATCAGCCCCAGCATTTT	CATSRENQPQHF
TRBJ2-7	TRBV2	TRBD1	.	TGTGCCAGCAGGGACAGGGTGGTCCACGAGCAGTACTTC	CASRDRVVHEQYF
TRBJ2-1	TRBV9	.	.	TGTGCCAGCAGCGTCTCTGGCTTTTCGAATGAGCAGTTCTTC	CASSVSGFSNEQFF
TRBJ1-2	TRBV5-4	.	few	TGTGCCAGCAGCTTGGACGCCTACGGCTACACCTTC	CASSLDAYGYTF
TRBJ2-1	TRBV6-6	.	.	TGTGCCAGCAGTTACTCGAGTGGCGGGATCAACAATGAGCAGTTCTTC	CASSYSSGGINNEQFF
TRBJ1-2	TRBV27	TRBD1	.	TGTGCCAGCAGTTTACGACAGGGCAACTATGGCTACACCTTC	CASSLRQGNYGYTF
TRBJ2-1	TRBV27	.	.	TGTGCCAGCAGTAAGGGCCCGACAGGCTCCTACAATGAGCAGTTCTTC	CASSKGPTGSYNEQFF
TRBJ1-5	TRBV28	.	.	TGTGCCAGCAGCAAGATACAGCTTAGCAATCAGCCCCAGCATTTT	CASSKIQLSNQPQHF
TRBJ1-2	TRBV15	TRBD1	few	TGTGCCACCAGCCCCGGTCGTCAGGGGGCCTATGGCTACACCTTC	CATSPGRQGAYGYTF
TRBJ2-3	TRBV6-1	.	.	TGTGCCAGCAGTGAACAGGGGGGAGGCACAGATACGCAGTATTTT	CASSEQGGGTDTQYF
TRBJ1-2	TRBV6-5	.	.	TGTGCCAGCAGTTACGCGACAGGTTATTCGGATGGCTACACCTTC	CASSYATGYSDGYTF
TRBJ1-1	TRBV2	.	.	TGTGCCAGCAGTGAAGATCAGGGGAGAACCCTAAACACTGAAGCTTTCTTT	CASSEDQGRTLNTEAFF
TRBJ2-5	TRBV18	TRBD1	.	TGTGCCAGCTCACCAGGGACAGGGGCCTCCACCCAGTACTTC	CASSPGTGASTQYF
TRBJ2-7	TRBV5-1	TRBD1	.	TGCGCCAGCAGACGACAGGGGGAAAGTTCCTACGAGCAGTACTTC	CASRRQGESSYEQYF
TRBJ2-7	TRBV15	.	.	TGTGCCACCAGCAGAGACAGGGTTTTGTACGAGCAGTACTTC	CATSRDRVLYEQYF
TRBJ1-1	TRBV30	TRBD1	.	TGTGCCTGGACTCCCCGACAGGGACCAGCTTTCTTT	CAWTPRQGPAFF
TRBJ1-2	TRBV18	TRBD1	.	TGTGCCAGCTCACTCGGGACAGACTATGGCTACACCTTC	CASSLGTDYGYTF
TRBJ2-7	TRBV9	.	.	TGTGCCAGCAGCGTATCTACGGGGGCCTACGAGCAGTACTTC	CASSVSTGAYEQYF
TRBJ2-6	TRBV7-3	.	.	TGTGCCAGCAGCTCAGCGGTGGGGGCCAACGTCCTGACTTTC	CASSSAVGANVLTF
TRBJ1-2	TRBV19	.	.	TGTGCCAGTATGGTGGTGGCACAGAACTATGGCTACACCTTC	CASMVVAQNYGYTF
TRBJ2-7	TRBV10-3	TRBD1	.	TGTGCCATCAGTGGAGTCGGGACAGGGCTCTACGAGCAGTACTTC	CAISGVGTGLYEQYF
TRBJ1-1	TRBV7-9	TRBD1	.	TGTGCCAGCAGCTTAACGACAGGGGGAGCTTTCTTT	CASSLTTGGAFF
TRBJ2-5	TRBV27	.	.	TGTGCCAGCAGTTTATATAGCTCGGCGGGCCAAGAGACCCAGTACTTC	CASSLYSSAGQETQYF
TRBJ1-1	TRBV4-1	TRBD1	.	TGCGCCAGCAGCTCGCTGACAGGGGGGACTGAAGCTTTCTTT	CASSSLTGGTEAFF
TRBJ1-3	TRBV7-2	.	.	TGTGCCAGCAGCCTCCCCTCTGGAAACACCATATATTTT	CASSLPSGNTIYF
TRBJ1-5	TRBV29-1	.	.	TGCAGCGTTGGTGGCGGAGACCAGCCCCAGCATTTT	CSVGGGDQPQHF
TRBJ2-7	TRBV5-1	TRBD2	.	TGCGCCAGCGGATTCGAACTAGCGGGAGGCTACGAGCAGTACTTC	CASGFELAGGYEQYF
TRBJ2-7	TRBV9	.	.	TGTGCCAGCAGCGGAGGGAGTAGCGTGAACTACGAGCAGTACTTC	CASSGGSSVNYEQYF
TRBJ1-4	TRBV27	TRBD1	.	TGTGCCAGCAGTTTCCGTGGACAGGGGGGTTTTCGGGCTAATGAAAAACTGTTTTTT	CASSFRGQGGFRANEKLFF
TRBJ2-1	TRBV5-6	TRBD2	.	TGTGCCAGCAGCTTGGCGGGGGGAAGCTCCTACAATGAGCAGTTCTTC	CASSLAGGSSYNEQFF
TRBJ2-7	TRBV21-1	.	.	TGTGCCAGCTACAGGGGGACCTACGAGCAGTACTTC	CASYRGTYEQYF
TRBJ2-1	TRBV27	.	.	TGTGCCAGCAGTGAGGTAGGATACAATGAGCAGTTCTTC	CASSEVGYNEQFF
TRBJ1-1	TRBV10-1	.	few	TGCGCCAGCAGCCCCACAGGGAACACTGAAGCTTTCTTT	CASSPTGNTEAFF
TRBJ2-7	TRBV15	.	.	TGTGCCACCAGCAGAGTTACGGGAGTAAAGAACGAGCAGTACTTC	CATSRVTGVKNEQYF
TRBJ1-2	TRBV5-6	.	.	TGTGCCAGCAGTTCTTACGACAGGCCGGTTGTTGGCTACACCTTC	CASSSYDRPVVGYTF
TRBJ2-6	TRBV5-3	.	.	TGTGCCAGAAGCTTGGGGTCAGGTTCATCAGGGGCCAACGTCCTGACTTTC	CARSLGSGSSGANVLTF
TRBJ2-3	TRBV5-1	.	once	TGCGCCAGCGGAGAAGGAGATACGCAGTATTTT	CASGEGDTQYF
TRBJ2-1	TRBV7-9	.	.	TGTGCCGGACAACAGGATTACAATGAGCAGTTCTTC	CAGQQDYNEQFF
TRBJ1-5	TRBV27	TRBD1	few	TGTGCCAGCGGAACCGGGACAGGGAGAGAGGACAATCAGCCCCAGCATTTT	CASGTGTGREDNQPQHF
TRBJ2-3	TRBV5-1	.	.	TGCGCCAGCAGCTTGGGGTCAGGGAAGGGGGATACGCAGTATTTT	CASSLGSGKGDTQYF
TRBJ2-1	TRBV7-3	TRBD2	.	TGTGCCAGCAGCCCGACGAGCGGGAGCAGGGAGCAGTTCTTC	CASSPTSGSREQFF
TRBJ2-7	TRBV29-1	TRBD1	once	TGCAGCGTCGGACAGGGGGGAACCTACGAGCAGTACTTC	CSVGQGGTYEQYF
TRBJ1-1	TRBV4-1	TRBD1	once	TGCGCCAGCAGATCGGGACAGTTGAACACTGAAGCTTTCTTT	CASRSGQLNTEAFF
TRBJ1-1	TRBV5-8	.	.	TGTGCCAGCAGCCAGGGGTTGAACACTGAAGCTTTCTTT	CASSQGLNTEAFF